The 23 T cell receptor beta chains below all came from one sample that was sequenced in a study of identical twins. TCRdb reprocessed the 5' RACE reads with MiXCR, giving one entry per CDR3 protein. The sample yields about 690,000 distinct CDR3 sequences, around 20% seen once. These same data were also listed under a study on T cells expressing NK-cell markers.

Sequencing used PBMCs. The receptor set was obtained from a woman between 18 and 29 years old in good health.

This clonotype was seen at least ten times. V and J are TRBV20-1 and TRBJ2-6; 7 bases align to TRBD1. Germline V CDR1 and CDR2: DFQATT, SNEGSKA (reference sequence). With V trimmed by 5 bases and J by 0 bases, 7 bases remained unmatched. The CDR3 totals 16 residues. CDR3 bases: TGCAGTGCTGGGTCGGGACAGCTCTCTGGGGCCAACGTCCTGACTTTC. Encoded protein: CSAGSGQLSGANVLTF.

A few counts support this clonotype. The chain combines TRBV20-1 with TRBJ1-5, with 7 bases identical to TRBD1. After removal of 4 bases from V and 4 bases from J, the junction contained 7 bases not matched to a gene. Germline V gene lookup returns CDR1 DFQATT and CDR2 SNEGSKA (reference sequence). The CDR3 loop spans 14 amino acids. CDR3 in DNA: TGCAGTGCTAACCGACAGGGCGGGAATCAGCCCCAGCATTTT. Amino acids: CSANRQGGNQPQHF.

In its sample, this clonotype was seen a few times. The CDR3 protein is CATSDSGTRLYNEQFF. DNA of the CDR3: TGTGCCACCAGTGATTCCGGGACGAGGCTGTACAATGAGCAGTTCTTC. V usage is TRBV24-1 and J usage is TRBJ2-1; D may match TRBD1 or TRBD2 (5 bases each). Germline V gene lookup returns CDR1 KGHDR and CDR2 SFDVKD. V was clipped by 2 bases and J by 4 bases, with 14 bases between them. The CDR3 contains 16 residues.

This clonotype was counted a few times. This chain joins TRBV10-3 and TRBJ2-3; 7 nucleotides agree with TRBD2. The germline gives CDR1 ENHRY, CDR2 SYGVKD. V dropped 4 bases and J dropped 6; count of bases not matched to a gene: 7. The CDR3 runs to 14 residues. CDR3 residues: CAISAAGRFDTQYF. DNA for the CDR3: TGTGCCATCAGTGCGGCCGGGAGGTTTGATACGCAGTATTTT.

The chain has TRBV11-2 and TRBJ2-3; 7 nucleotides line up with TRBD2. There are 16 residues in the CDR3. J gave up 7 bases and V 0 bases, and 10 bases lay outside the gene matches. The germline CDR1 and CDR2 sequences are SGHAT and FQNNGV. Here the CDR3 reads CASSLDPIAGPNTQYF. The CDR3 DNA reads as TGTGCCAGCAGCTTAGATCCCATAGCGGGCCCGAATACGCAGTATTTT. The full variable domain, its missing parts supplied by reference TRBV11-2 and TRBJ2-3, is EAGVAQSPRYKIIEKRQSVAFWCNPISGHATLYWYQQILGQGPKLLIQFQNNGVVDDSQLPKDRFSAERLKGVDSTLKIQPAKLEDSAVYLCASSLDPIAGPNTQYFGPGTRLTVL.

This clonotype was seen at least ten times. The chain has TRBV5-1 and TRBJ1-1; the D gene is possibly TRBD1 (6 bases). This CDR3 comprises 14 residues. Germline values: CDR1 SGHRS, CDR2 YFSETQ. Between the trimmed V and J ends, which lost 4 bases and 4 bases, there was a span of 14 bases. The CDR3 DNA reads as TGCGCCAGCAGCGGTACAGGGCGGGGCACTGAAGCTTTCTTT. Translating gives CASSGTGRGTEAFF.

This clonotype has only a few counts. The chain combines TRBV18 with TRBJ2-7; 10 bases agree with TRBD2. Germline CDR1 is KGHSH and CDR2 is LQKENI. V shed 4 bases and J 6 bases; nucleotides not matched to a gene: 12. The CDR3 has 16 residues. The CDR3 sequence: CASSLRVGLAVLEQYF. The CDR3 DNA reads TGTGCCAGCTCACTCAGGGTTGGACTAGCGGTCCTCGAGCAGTACTTC.

V and J are TRBV7-2 and TRBJ1-5; TRBD1 matches at 7 bases. After removal of 6 bases from V and 9 bases from J, the junction contained 8 bases not matched to a gene. CDR3 length equals 13 residues. The germline V gene has CDR1 SGHTA and CDR2 FQGNSA. The CDR3 nucleotides read TGTGCCAGCAGTCAGGGGACAGCGATGCCCCAGCATTTT. Translated: CASSQGTAMPQHF.

In its sample, this clonotype was seen many times. The gene calls are TRBV12-3 or TRBV12-4 and TRBJ2-3; a possible D gene is TRBD1 (5 bases). The germline V and J ends were trimmed by 1 base and 3 bases, with 8 bases remaining between them. This CDR3 has 14 residues. The CDR3 region has the DNA TGTGCCAGCAGTTTAGTGCAGGGTACAGATACGCAGTATTTT. Protein: CASSLVQGTDTQYF.

In this sample, this clonotype turned up a few times. The rearrangement links TRBV20-1 to TRBJ2-7; tentatively, D is TRBD2 (6 bases). Deletions cut 3 bases from V and 3 bases from J, with 15 bases between. The CDR3 has 14 residues. The V gene's germline CDR1 is DFQATT and CDR2 SNEGSKA (reference sequence). CDR3 residues: CSASGGTGDYEQYF. CDR3 coding DNA: TGCAGTGCTAGTGGTGGGACTGGAGACTACGAGCAGTACTTC.

The genes are TRBV5-1 and TRBJ2-1, with TRBD2 as a possible D gene (6 bases). The germline CDR1 and CDR2 sequences are SGHRS and YFSETQ. Trimming left V 4 bases short and J 3 bases short, with 17 bases between. The length of the CDR3 is 16 residues. The CDR3 DNA sequence: TGCGCCAGCAGCCCAAACCCCGGGAGTATCTACAATGAGCAGTTCTTC. Its protein product is CASSPNPGSIYNEQFF.

This clonotype came up many times. The chain is built from TRBV20-1 and TRBJ1-1, with D maybe TRBD1 (5 bases). Trimming stripped 2 bases from V and 3 bases from J, with 13 bases between. Germline lookup yields CDR1 DFQATT and CDR2 SNEGSKA (reference sequence). The CDR3 totals 14 residues. This CDR3 reads CSARPRGGDTEAFF. The CDR3 DNA follows: TGCAGTGCTAGACCGAGGGGAGGGGACACTGAAGCTTTCTTT.

This clonotype was found a few times. This chain joins TRBV11-1 and TRBJ2-1, with D possibly TRBD1 on 5 matching bases. Germline V gives CDR1 SGHAT, CDR2 FQDESV (reference sequence). V was shortened by 4 bases and J by 10 bases, with 11 bases between the two germline ends. This CDR3 has 12 amino acids. CDR3 bases: TGTGCCAGCAGCTCCATGACAGCGGAGCAGTTCTTC. It encodes CASSSMTAEQFF.

This chain joins TRBV6-2 or TRBV6-3 and TRBJ1-1, with unresolved D. Trimming removed 2 bases from V and 9 bases from J, with 13 bases in between. Germline values: CDR1 MNHEY, CDR2 SVGEGT. This CDR3 spans 13 amino acids. The CDR3 loop reads CASSYRASNKAFF. DNA for the CDR3: TGTGCCAGCAGTTACCGTGCCAGTAACAAAGCTTTCTTT.

The table lists this clonotype with many counts. The chain uses TRBV2 and TRBJ2-3, with 9 nucleotides matching TRBD2. The V gene's germline CDR1 is SNHLY and CDR2 FYNNEI. V lost 3 bases and J lost 7; bases outside the gene matches: 14. There are 17 residues in the CDR3. The CDR3 loop reads CASSDPAGGNDPNTQYF. CDR3 nucleotide sequence: TGTGCCAGCAGTGACCCAGCGGGGGGTAATGACCCGAATACGCAGTATTTT.

This chain connects TRBV6-5 to TRBJ1-6, with D hard to call. This CDR3 region has 15 residues. CDR1 and CDR2 (germline): MNHEY, SVGAGI. V shed 4 bases and J shed 8 bases, with 15 bases lying between them. CDR3 loop: CASSFDWERDSPLHF. In DNA, the CDR3 is TGTGCCAGCAGTTTTGATTGGGAGAGAGATTCACCCCTCCACTTT.

This clonotype was found many times. V usage is TRBV5-1 and J usage is TRBJ2-7; tentative D call: TRBD1 (6 bases). CDR1 and CDR2 from the germline V gene are SGHRS and YFSETQ. This CDR3 region has 10 residues. Trimming shortened V by 9 bases and J by 5 bases, and 9 bases separated the two germline ends. The CDR3 DNA reads TGCGCCAACAGGGCCCACGAGCAGTACTTC. Its translation: CANRAHEQYF. The full variable domain, its missing parts supplied by reference TRBV5-1 and TRBJ2-7, is KAGVTQTPRYLIKTRGQQVTLSCSPISGHRSVSWYQQTPGQGLQFLFEYFSETQRNKGNFPGRFSGRQFSNSRSEMNVSTLELGDSALYLCANRAHEQYFGPGTRLTVT.

This clonotype was recorded a few times. The chain recombines TRBV7-2 with TRBJ2-3; D remains ambiguous. The V gene's germline CDR1 is SGHTA and CDR2 FQGNSA. Trimming removed 7 bases at V and 3 bases at J, with 8 bases between. The CDR3 has 12 amino acids. As DNA, the CDR3 is TGTGCCAGCACCTTCGTTACAGATACGCAGTATTTT. Its translation is CASTFVTDTQYF.

This rearrangement joins TRBV30 to TRBJ1-5; D is uncertain. The length of the CDR3 is 12 residues. Germline CDR1 is GTSNPN and CDR2 is SVGIG (reference sequence). V was trimmed by 4 bases and J by 3 bases, leaving 7 bases between them. For the CDR3, the DNA is TGTGCCTGGAACAGCAACAATCAGCCCCAGCATTTT. Its protein product is CAWNSNNQPQHF.

This clonotype was detected many times. V is TRBV2 and J is TRBJ1-6; 7 bases map to TRBD1. Germline values: CDR1 SNHLY, CDR2 FYNNEI. The V gene end was trimmed by 6 bases and the J gene end by 10 bases; junction bases not matched to a gene: 9. The CDR3 runs to 14 residues. For the CDR3, the DNA is TGTGCCAGCAGCGCCACAGGGGAATCATCACCCCTCCACTTT. This sequence encodes CASSATGESSPLHF.

The rearrangement links TRBV27 to TRBJ1-1; no clear D gene. With 6 bases removed from V and 0 bases from J, the gap between germline ends came to 17 bases. Germline lookup yields CDR1 MNHEY and CDR2 SMNVEV (reference sequence). This CDR3 is built from 16 residues. This CDR3 reads CASSPLRETMNTEAFF. The CDR3 DNA reads TGTGCCAGCAGCCCACTCCGGGAGACAATGAACACTGAAGCTTTCTTT.

The rearrangement uses TRBV12-3 or TRBV12-4 and TRBJ2-5, with 11 bases that match TRBD1. This CDR3 spans 19 amino acids. Germline trimming cut 4 bases from V and 4 bases from J; bases unmatched to any gene: 17. Here the CDR3 DNA reads TGTGCCAGCAGTTCCAACCCTTGGCCCCGGGACAGGGGGACAGAGACCCAGTACTTC. Its protein is CASSSNPWPRDRGTETQYF.

CDR3 residues: CASSFTSGGANEQFF. CDR3 DNA: TGCGCCAGCAGCTTTACTAGCGGGGGGGCCAATGAGCAGTTCTTC. The chain employs TRBV5-1 and TRBJ2-1, with TRBD2 matching 13 bases. CDR3 length equals 15 residues. V dropped 2 bases and J dropped 6; count of bases not matched to a gene: 2. The germline CDR1 and CDR2 sequences are SGHRS and YFSETQ. Using reference TRBV5-1 and TRBJ2-1 for the parts outside the CDR3, the full variable domain is KAGVTQTPRYLIKTRGQQVTLSCSPISGHRSVSWYQQTPGQGLQFLFEYFSETQRNKGNFPGRFSGRQFSNSRSEMNVSTLELGDSALYLCASSFTSGGANEQFFGPGTRLTVL.